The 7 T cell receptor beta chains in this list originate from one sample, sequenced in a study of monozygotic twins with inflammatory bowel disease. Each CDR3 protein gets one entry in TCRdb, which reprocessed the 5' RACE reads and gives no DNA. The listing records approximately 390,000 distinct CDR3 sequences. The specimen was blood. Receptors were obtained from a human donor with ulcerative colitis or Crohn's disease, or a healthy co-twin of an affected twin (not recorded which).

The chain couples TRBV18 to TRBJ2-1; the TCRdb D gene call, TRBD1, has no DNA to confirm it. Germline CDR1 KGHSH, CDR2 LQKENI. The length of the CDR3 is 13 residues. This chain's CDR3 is CASSPPSLRGQFF.

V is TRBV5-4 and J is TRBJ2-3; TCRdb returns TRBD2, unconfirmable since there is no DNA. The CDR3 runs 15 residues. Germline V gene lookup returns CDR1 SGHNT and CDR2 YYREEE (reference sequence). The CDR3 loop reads CASSPGLADTDTQYF.

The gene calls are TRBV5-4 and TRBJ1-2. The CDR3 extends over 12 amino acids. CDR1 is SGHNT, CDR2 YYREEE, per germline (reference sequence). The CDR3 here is CASTQEGYGYTF.

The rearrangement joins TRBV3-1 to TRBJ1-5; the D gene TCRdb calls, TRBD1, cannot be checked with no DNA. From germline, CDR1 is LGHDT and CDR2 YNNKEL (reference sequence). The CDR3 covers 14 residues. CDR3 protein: CASSQGGGDGPQHF.

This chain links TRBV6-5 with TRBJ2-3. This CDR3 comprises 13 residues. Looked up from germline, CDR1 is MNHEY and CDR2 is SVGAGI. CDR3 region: CASGSDNTDTQYF.

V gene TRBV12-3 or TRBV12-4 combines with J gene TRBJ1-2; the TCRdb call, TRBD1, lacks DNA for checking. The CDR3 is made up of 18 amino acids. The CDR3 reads CASSFVARTGQGNYGYTF.

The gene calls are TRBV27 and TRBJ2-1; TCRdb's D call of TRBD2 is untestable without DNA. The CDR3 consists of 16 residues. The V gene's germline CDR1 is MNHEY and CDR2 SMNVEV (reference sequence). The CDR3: CASSLRGQGSYNEQFF.